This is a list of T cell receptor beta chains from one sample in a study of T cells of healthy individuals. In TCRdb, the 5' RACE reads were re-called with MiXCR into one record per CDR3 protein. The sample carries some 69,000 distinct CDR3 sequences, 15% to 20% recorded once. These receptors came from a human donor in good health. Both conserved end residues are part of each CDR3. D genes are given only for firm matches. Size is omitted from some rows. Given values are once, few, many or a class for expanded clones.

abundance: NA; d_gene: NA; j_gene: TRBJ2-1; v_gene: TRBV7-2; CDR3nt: TGTGCCAGCAGCTTACAGGGGCAGAGTTACAATGAGCAGTTCTTC; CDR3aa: CASSLQGQSYNEQFF
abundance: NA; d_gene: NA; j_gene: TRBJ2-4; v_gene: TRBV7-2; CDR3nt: TGTGCCAGCAGTCAATCCAACATTCAGTACTTC; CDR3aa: CASSQSNIQYF
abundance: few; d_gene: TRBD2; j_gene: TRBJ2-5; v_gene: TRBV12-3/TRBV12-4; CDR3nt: TGTGCCAGCAGTCCCTTGACTAGCTCAGGGTTAGAGACCCAGTACTTC; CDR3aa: CASSPLTSSGLETQYF
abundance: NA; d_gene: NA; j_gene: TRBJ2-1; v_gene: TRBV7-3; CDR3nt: TGTGCCAGCAGCGTGGACCGGCACAATGAGCAGTTCTTC; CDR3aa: CASSVDRHNEQFF
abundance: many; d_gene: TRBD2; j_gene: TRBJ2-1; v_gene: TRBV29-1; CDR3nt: TGCAGCGGGGGACTAGCTAACCACAATGAGCAGTTCTTC; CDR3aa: CSGGLANHNEQFF
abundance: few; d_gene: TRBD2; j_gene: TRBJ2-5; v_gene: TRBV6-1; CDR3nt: TGTGCCAGCAGTGAACAAGGTAGCGGGCCTCAAGAGACCCAGTACTTC; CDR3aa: CASSEQGSGPQETQYF
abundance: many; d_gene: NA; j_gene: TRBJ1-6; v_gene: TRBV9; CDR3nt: TGTGCCAGCAGCTCCCGAGGACAGCTGAATAATTCACCCCTCCACTTT; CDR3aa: CASSSRGQLNNSPLHF
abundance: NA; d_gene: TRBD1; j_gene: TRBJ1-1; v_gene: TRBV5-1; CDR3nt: TGCGCCAGCAGCTTGTCCGGGACAGCAGAAGCTTTCTTT; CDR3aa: CASSLSGTAEAFF
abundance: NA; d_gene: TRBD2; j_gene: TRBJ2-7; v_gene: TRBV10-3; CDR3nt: TGTGCCATCAGTGAGTCGGCGGGAGCTTCCTACGAGCAGTACTTC; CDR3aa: CAISESAGASYEQYF
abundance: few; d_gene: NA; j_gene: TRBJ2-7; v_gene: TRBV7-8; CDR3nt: TGTGCCAGCAGCTTAGCCGGGGACCCGAGCTCCTACGAGCAGTACTTC; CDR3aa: CASSLAGDPSSYEQYF
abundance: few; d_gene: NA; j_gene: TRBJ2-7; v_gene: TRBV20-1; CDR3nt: TGCAGTGCTAGAGCTCCCGGATACGAGCAGTACTTC; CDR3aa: CSARAPGYEQYF
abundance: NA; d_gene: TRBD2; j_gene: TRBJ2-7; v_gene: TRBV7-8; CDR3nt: TGTGCCAGCAGCGGGGGGGTAGCGGGTCGTTTCTACGAGCAGTACTTC; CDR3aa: CASSGGVAGRFYEQYF
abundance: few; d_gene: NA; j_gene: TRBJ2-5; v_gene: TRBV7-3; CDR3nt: TGTGCCAGCAGCTTAACGGTCCAAGAGACCCAGTACTTC; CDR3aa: CASSLTVQETQYF
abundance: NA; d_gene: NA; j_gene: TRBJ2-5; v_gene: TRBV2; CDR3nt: TGTGCCAGCAGTGAAGCTGTGCAGGGCAGAGAGACCCAGAACTTC; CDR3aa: CASSEAVQGRETQNF
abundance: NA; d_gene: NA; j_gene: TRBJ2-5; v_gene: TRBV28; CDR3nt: TGTGCCAGCAGTTCGGAAGGACAATTTGGGGAGACCCAGTACTTC; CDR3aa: CASSSEGQFGETQYF
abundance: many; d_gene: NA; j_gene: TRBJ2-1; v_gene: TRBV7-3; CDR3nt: TGTGCCAGCAGCTTAGGGGTAGCCTCCTACAATGAGCAGTTCTTC; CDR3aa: CASSLGVASYNEQFF
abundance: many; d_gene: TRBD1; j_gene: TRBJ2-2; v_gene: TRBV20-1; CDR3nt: TGCAGTGCTCCGGGACAGCTCACCGGGGAGCTGTTTTTT; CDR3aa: CSAPGQLTGELFF
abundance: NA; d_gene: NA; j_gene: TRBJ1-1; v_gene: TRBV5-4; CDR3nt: TGTGCCAGCAGCTTAAAGGGGATCCCTGAAGCTTTCTTT; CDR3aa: CASSLKGIPEAFF
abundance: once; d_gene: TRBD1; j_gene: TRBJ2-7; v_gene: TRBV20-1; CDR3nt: TGCAGTGCTAGAGCCCGGGACAGCTTTCTCTACGAGCAGTACTTC; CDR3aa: CSARARDSFLYEQYF
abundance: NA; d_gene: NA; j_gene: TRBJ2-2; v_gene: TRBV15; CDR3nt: TGTGCCACCAGCAGAGATCGACGGGCCCTGGGGGAGCTGTTTTTT; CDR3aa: CATSRDRRALGELFF
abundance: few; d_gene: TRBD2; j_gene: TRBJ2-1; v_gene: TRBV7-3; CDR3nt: TGTGCCAGCAGCAGGAGCGGGGGACATGACAATGAGCAGTTCTTC; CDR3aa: CASSRSGGHDNEQFF
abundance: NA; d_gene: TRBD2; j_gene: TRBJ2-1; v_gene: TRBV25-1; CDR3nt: TGTGCCAGCTTACCAGGACTAGCCCCTAATGAGCAGTTCTTC; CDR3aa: CASLPGLAPNEQFF
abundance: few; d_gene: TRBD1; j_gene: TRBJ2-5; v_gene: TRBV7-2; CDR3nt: TGTGCCAGCAGCTTAATTACAGGGGGCTCATATGAGACCCAGTACTTC; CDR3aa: CASSLITGGSYETQYF
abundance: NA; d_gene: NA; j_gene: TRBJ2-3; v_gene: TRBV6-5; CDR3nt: TGTGCCAGCACCCCTGGGGGGAATACGCAGTATTTT; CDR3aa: CASTPGGNTQYF
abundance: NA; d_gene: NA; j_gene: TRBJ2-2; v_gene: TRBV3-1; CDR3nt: TGTGCCAGCAGCCAAGGGGGCGTAGCCCAGCCCGGGGAGCTGTTTTTT; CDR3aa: CASSQGGVAQPGELFF
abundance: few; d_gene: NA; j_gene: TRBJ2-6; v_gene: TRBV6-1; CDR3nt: TGTGCCAGCAGACCGGGACTTCACCTAGGCGGGGCCAACGTCCTGACTTTC; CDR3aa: CASRPGLHLGGANVLTF
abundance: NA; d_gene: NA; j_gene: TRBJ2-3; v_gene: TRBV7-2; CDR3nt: TGTGCCAGCAGCGCCCGACCTACACTGTATTTT; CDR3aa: CASSARPTLYF
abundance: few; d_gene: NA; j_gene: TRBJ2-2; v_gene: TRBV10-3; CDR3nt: TGTGCCACCATGACTCGCCCAACCGGGAACACCGGGGAGCTGTTTTTT; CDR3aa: CATMTRPTGNTGELFF
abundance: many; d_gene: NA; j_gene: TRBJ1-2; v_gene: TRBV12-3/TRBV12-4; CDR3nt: TGTGCCAGCAGCCCTGGAATATCGGGTTACGGCTACACCTTC; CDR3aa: CASSPGISGYGYTF